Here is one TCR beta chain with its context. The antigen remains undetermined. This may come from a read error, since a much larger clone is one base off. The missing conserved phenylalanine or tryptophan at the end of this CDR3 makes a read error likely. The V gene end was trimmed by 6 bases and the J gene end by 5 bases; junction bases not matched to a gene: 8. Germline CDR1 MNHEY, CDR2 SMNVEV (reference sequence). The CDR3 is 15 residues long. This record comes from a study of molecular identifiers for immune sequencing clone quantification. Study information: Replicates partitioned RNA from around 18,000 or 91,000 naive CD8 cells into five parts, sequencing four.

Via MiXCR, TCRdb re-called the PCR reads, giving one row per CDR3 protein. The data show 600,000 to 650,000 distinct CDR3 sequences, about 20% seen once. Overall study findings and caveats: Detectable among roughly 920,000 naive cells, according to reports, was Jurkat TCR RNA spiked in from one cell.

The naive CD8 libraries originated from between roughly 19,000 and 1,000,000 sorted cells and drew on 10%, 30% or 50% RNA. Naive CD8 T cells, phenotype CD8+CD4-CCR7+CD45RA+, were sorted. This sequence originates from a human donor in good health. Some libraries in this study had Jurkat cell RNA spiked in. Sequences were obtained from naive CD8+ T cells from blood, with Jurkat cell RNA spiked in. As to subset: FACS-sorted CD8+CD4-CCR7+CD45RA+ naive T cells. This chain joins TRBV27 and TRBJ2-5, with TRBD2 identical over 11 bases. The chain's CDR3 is CASRYSGGAWETQYV. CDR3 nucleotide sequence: TGTGCCAGCAGATATAGCGGGGGGGCTTGGGAGACCCAGTACGTC.